This T cell receptor beta chain derives from a study of cytomegalovirus exposure and HLA in healthy donors. Study-level background: HLA-typed donors contributed 65 million to 85 million unique TCRs, which were held in an early data release.

V dropped 3 bases and J dropped 9 bases, with 14 bases sitting between them. CDR3 length: 13 amino acids. Per germline, CDR1 LNHDA and CDR2 SQIVND (reference sequence). PCR primers comprised 60 Vbeta and 13 Jbeta primers. TCRdb's table, derived via immunoSEQ multiplex PCR, lists solely in-frame clones and lacks some. The top ten hold 4% to 5% of the sample, which has 130,000 to 150,000 clones, about four fifths seen once. Healthy bone marrow donors made up the cohort. The sequence was obtained from a man aged 40-49 years in good health and CMV-seropositive. Sample: PBMCs. The chain links TRBV19 to TRBJ1-1; D possibly corresponds to TRBD1 (6 bases). For the CDR3, the DNA is TGTGCCAGTAGTATGAGTGGGGGCCTGAAAGCTTTCTTT. This sequence encodes CASSMSGGLKAFF.